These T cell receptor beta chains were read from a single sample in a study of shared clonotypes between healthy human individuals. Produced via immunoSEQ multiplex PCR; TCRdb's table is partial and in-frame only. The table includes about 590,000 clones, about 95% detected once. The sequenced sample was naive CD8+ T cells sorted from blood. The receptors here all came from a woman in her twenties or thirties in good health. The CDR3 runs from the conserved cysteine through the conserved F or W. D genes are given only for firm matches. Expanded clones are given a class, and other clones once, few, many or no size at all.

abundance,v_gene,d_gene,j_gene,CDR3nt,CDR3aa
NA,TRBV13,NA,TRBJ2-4,TGTGCCAGCGAACAGCGATTAGCCAAAAACATTCAGTACTTC,CASEQRLAKNIQYF
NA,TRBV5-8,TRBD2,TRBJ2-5,TGTGCCAGCAGCTCGGGACTAGCTGGCGAGACCCAGTACTTC,CASSSGLAGETQYF
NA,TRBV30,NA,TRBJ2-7,TGTGCCTGGAGCGGAGGGACAGACTACGAGCAGTACTTC,CAWSGGTDYEQYF
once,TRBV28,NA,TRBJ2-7,TGTGCCAGCAGCAAACCCCGTTTGGGAGGCTACGAGCAGTACTTC,CASSKPRLGGYEQYF
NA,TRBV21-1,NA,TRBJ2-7,TGTGCCAGCAGCATATGGGACAAATCCTACGAGCAGTACTTC,CASSIWDKSYEQYF
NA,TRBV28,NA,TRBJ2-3,TGTGCCAGCAGAGGGGTGGCAAACACAGATACGCAGTATTTT,CASRGVANTDTQYF
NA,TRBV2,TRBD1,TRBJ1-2,TGTGCCAGCAGGGGGGAGGACAGGGTTGTCTATGGCTACACCTTC,CASRGEDRVVYGYTF
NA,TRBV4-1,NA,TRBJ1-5,TGCGCCAGCAGCTTTAACACGGCCCAGCCCCAGCATTTT,CASSFNTAQPQHF
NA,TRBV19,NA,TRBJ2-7,TGTGCCAGTAGTATCGGCCAGGGGAGCTACGAGCAGTACTTC,CASSIGQGSYEQYF
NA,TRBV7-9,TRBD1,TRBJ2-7,TGTGCCAGCAGCCAGGGGGCGACAGGCAACCCCGAGCAGTACTTC,CASSQGATGNPEQYF
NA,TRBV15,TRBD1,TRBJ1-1,TGTGCCACCAGCAAATCACAGGGGAAGAGAGAAGCTTTCTTT,CATSKSQGKREAFF
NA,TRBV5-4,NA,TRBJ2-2,TGTGCCAGCAGCTTGTTTAGGGGGGAGCTGTTTTTT,CASSLFRGELFF
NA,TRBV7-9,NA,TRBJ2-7,TGTGCCAGCAGCTTAGTTGTGGGCAGCTTCTACGAGCAGTACTTC,CASSLVVGSFYEQYF
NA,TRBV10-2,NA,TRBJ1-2,TGCGCCAGCAGTGACCCGGGGCGGGCGTCGGCCTATGGCTACACCTTC,CASSDPGRASAYGYTF
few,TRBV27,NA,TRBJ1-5,TGTGCCAGCAGTTTTGAGGGGGATCAGCCCCAGCATTTT,CASSFEGDQPQHF
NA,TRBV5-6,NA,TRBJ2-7,TGTGCCAGCAGCTTGGTCGGGACAAACTACGAGCAGTACTTC,CASSLVGTNYEQYF
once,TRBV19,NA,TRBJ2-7,TGTGCCAGTAGTGCGGCCAGCTCCTACGAGCAGTACTTC,CASSAASSYEQYF
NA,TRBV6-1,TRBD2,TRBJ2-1,TGTGCCAGCAGTCCCGGACTAGTTGGCGAGCAGTTCTTC,CASSPGLVGEQFF
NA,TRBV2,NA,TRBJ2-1,TGTGCCAGCAGTGAACGGCCGGGGGCGAGCTCCTACAATGAGCAGTTCTTC,CASSERPGASSYNEQFF